Shown below are 17 T cell receptor beta chains from a single sample sequenced in a study of shared clonotypes between healthy human individuals (dated by TCRdb to about 2020). The library was produced with the immunoSEQ multiplex PCR assay. The table was pulled from immuneACCESS by TCRdb, which kept in-frame rearrangements only. Such tables lose some clones; where checked, under half of the loss comes from unresolved V genes, and the rest has no known cause. Here the sample has about 2 million clones; about 95% occur a single time. The top ten constitute 1.1% of the sample. CD8 naive samples were CD45RO-negative cells positively selected for CCR7, giving a CD45RA+CCR7+ population that excluded TemRA cells. What was sequenced was naive CD8+ T cells sorted from blood. The sample's cell subset or site label, decoded: CD45RA+CCR7+. These receptors all stem from a man aged 18 to 29 in good health.

V gene TRBV9 combines with J gene TRBJ1-1; tentatively, D is TRBD1 (5 bases). Germline V gene lookup returns CDR1 SGDLS and CDR2 YYNGEE. V lost 4 bases and J lost 3, with 16 bases in between. CDR3 length: 15 residues. The CDR3 is CASSPLREYHTEAFF. Written as DNA, the CDR3 is TGTGCCAGCAGCCCCCTCAGGGAATATCACACTGAAGCTTTCTTT.

Turning to this clone: The same CDR3 also results from other DNA sequences found in this sample. The J gene is TRBJ2-5, the V gene TRBV9; D ambiguous. V shed 2 bases and J shed 2 bases, with 10 bases lying between them. The CDR3 runs 14 residues. The germline V gene has CDR1 SGDLS and CDR2 YYNGEE. For the CDR3, the DNA is TGTGCCAGCAGCGTCGGACCGCTTCAAGAGACCCAGTACTTC. Protein sequence: CASSVGPLQETQYF.

The chain carries TRBV19 and TRBJ1-3; 7 positions match TRBD1. There are 14 residues in the CDR3. Looked up from germline, CDR1 is LNHDA and CDR2 is SQIVND (reference sequence). The V and J ends lost 3 bases and 4 bases, in that order; junction bases with no gene match: 3. CDR3 residues: CASSMGTAGNTIYF. The CDR3 DNA is TGTGCCAGTAGTATGGGGACAGCCGGAAACACCATATATTTT.

The chain recombines TRBV9 with TRBJ2-1, with 12 positions matching TRBD2. This CDR3 contains 14 residues. Germline CDR1 is SGDLS and CDR2 is YYNGEE. After removal of 4 bases from V and 10 bases from J, the junction contained 6 bases not matched to a gene. Here the CDR3 DNA reads TGTGCCAGCAGCCCTGGGACTAGCGGGTTAGAGCAGTTCTTC. Amino acid sequence: CASSPGTSGLEQFF.

The CDR3 reads CASSQPPGQGANEQFF. The CDR3 region has the DNA TGCGCCAGCAGCCAACCACCGGGACAGGGAGCCAATGAGCAGTTCTTC. V usage is TRBV4-1 and J usage is TRBJ2-1; TRBD1 matches at 9 bases. V lost 2 bases and J lost 6; bases outside the gene matches: 8. This CDR3 is built from 16 residues. CDR1 is MGHRA, CDR2 YSYEKL, per germline.

This clone has just a few counts. This sequence joins TRBV2 and TRBJ1-3, with D uncertain. CDR3 length: 12 amino acids. Germline V gene lookup returns CDR1 SNHLY and CDR2 FYNNEI. V lost 3 bases and J lost 4, with 4 bases in between. The CDR3 DNA reads TGTGCCAGCAGTGATTCCGGAAACACCATATATTTT. This codes for CASSDSGNTIYF.

The rearrangement links TRBV29-1 to TRBJ1-1, with D perhaps TRBD1 (5 bases). The CDR3 consists of 13 residues. Per the germline V gene, CDR1 is SQVTM and CDR2 is ANQGSEA. The V end was cut by 5 bases, the J end by 4 bases, with 14 bases between. The CDR3 reads CSVSGRGGTEAFF. CDR3 nucleotide sequence: TGCAGCGTTTCTGGACGTGGGGGCACTGAAGCTTTCTTT. The variable domain in full, with the rest retrieved from reference TRBV29-1 and TRBJ1-1, is SAVISQKPSRDICQRGTSLTIQCQVDSQVTMMFWYRQQPGQSLTLIATANQGSEATYESGFVIDKFPISRPNLTFSTLTVSNMSPEDSSIYLCSVSGRGGTEAFFGQGTRLTVV.

On this clone itself: This sample includes further DNA sequences coding for the same CDR3. This chain connects TRBV7-9 to TRBJ2-7; D call uncertain. This CDR3 is 12 amino acids long. Germline V lookup: CDR1 SEHNR, CDR2 FQNEAQ (reference sequence). V gave up 1 base and J gave up 3 bases, with 4 bases separating them. In DNA, the CDR3 is TGTGCCAGCAGCTTAGTTGTCTACGAGCAGTACTTC. It encodes CASSLVVYEQYF.

Concerning this clone: This CDR3 is also generated by other DNA sequences in the sample. This sequence joins TRBV30 and TRBJ1-1; unclear D gene. The CDR3 is 11 amino acids. V shed 2 bases and J shed 0 bases, with 1 base lying between them. Per the germline V gene, CDR1 is GTSNPN and CDR2 is SVGIG (reference sequence). CDR3 in amino acids: CAWSMNTEAFF. CDR3 nucleotide sequence: TGTGCCTGGAGTATGAACACTGAAGCTTTCTTT. Variable domain in full (rest from reference TRBV30 and TRBJ1-1): SQTIHQWPATLVQPVGSPLSLECTVEGTSNPNLYWYRQAAGRGLQLLFYSVGIGQISSEVPQNLSASRPQDRQFILSSKKLLLSDSGFYLCAWSMNTEAFFGQGTRLTVV.

V is TRBV7-2 and J is TRBJ2-3; D is unresolved. V was shortened by 5 bases and J by 6 bases, with 24 bases between the two germline ends. This CDR3 spans 17 amino acids. Germline V gives CDR1 SGHTA, CDR2 FQGNSA. CDR3 sequence (DNA): TGTGCCAGCAGCCTAAGCCGTCCCTTGCGGCCAGGTGATACGCAGTATTTT. Translation gives CASSLSRPLRPGDTQYF.

With regard to this clone: One end of the junction is discordant with germline, which a read error may explain. The sample has other DNA sequences that encode this CDR3 too. The rearrangement links TRBV2 to TRBJ2-7; D not certain. Germline CDR1 reads SNHLY; CDR2 reads FYNNEI. The CDR3 is 12 amino acids. CDR3 region: CASSEGTYEQYF. The CDR3 bases are TGTGCCAGCAGCGAAGGCACCTACGAGCAGTACTTC.

CDR3 loop: CARDKPNTGELFF. The CDR3 DNA follows: TGTGCCAGGGACAAACCGAACACCGGGGAGCTGTTTTTT. The chain links TRBV2 to TRBJ2-2, with a tentative D call TRBD1 (5 bases). V was pared by 9 bases and J by 0 bases, with 8 bases between. The V gene's germline CDR1 is SNHLY and CDR2 FYNNEI. This CDR3 spans 13 amino acids.

The chain uses TRBV6-1 and TRBJ1-1; 7 positions match TRBD1. The germline gives CDR1 MNHNS, CDR2 SASEGT. The junction had 7 bases not matched to a gene; V was cut back by 11 bases and J by 1 base. CDR3 length: 13 amino acids. CDR3 coding DNA: TGTGCCTTACACAGGGGATCGAACACTGAAGCTTTCTTT. This gives the protein CALHRGSNTEAFF.

The table lists this clone with a count of one. The V gene is TRBV6-1, the J gene TRBJ2-7; TRBD2 is a possible D gene (7 bases). Germline CDR1 and CDR2: MNHNS and SASEGT. V was cut by 4 bases and J by 4 bases, with 17 bases left in between. The CDR3 runs 15 residues. CDR3 DNA sequence: TGTGCCAGCAGTGTCGCAGGGGAGGGGGGTTACGAGCAGTACTTC. This gives the protein CASSVAGEGGYEQYF.

This clone has just one count. The sample holds other DNA sequences that translate to the same CDR3. V is TRBV9 and J is TRBJ2-7, with D tentatively TRBD1 or TRBD2 (5 bases each). Trimming took off 0 bases at V and 3 bases at J, with 10 bases between the two ends. This CDR3 contains 14 residues. Germline V gene sequence: CDR1 SGDLS, CDR2 YYNGEE. In nucleotides, the CDR3 is TGTGCCAGCAGCGTAGGTGGGACGGACTACGAGCAGTACTTC. Protein product: CASSVGGTDYEQYF.

This clone was picked up one time. The genes are TRBV4-1 and TRBJ2-3, with 10 bases that match TRBD2. Germline assignment: CDR1 MGHRA and CDR2 YSYEKL. V shed 5 bases, J shed 0 bases, and the junction held 5 bases outside the gene matches. The CDR3 spans 16 residues. The CDR3 sequence is CASSDLAGDSTDTQYF. Written as DNA, the CDR3 is TGCGCCAGCAGCGATCTAGCGGGGGATAGCACAGATACGCAGTATTTT.

This clone has only one observation. The V gene is TRBV28, the J gene TRBJ1-1; possible D gene TRBD1, 6 bases. Germline V gene data show CDR1 as MDHEN and CDR2 as SYDVKM. Trimming left V 7 bases short and J 9 bases short, with 18 bases between. The CDR3 covers 13 residues. The CDR3 reads CASIPRGGRQAFF. In DNA, the CDR3 is TGTGCCAGCATTCCTAGGGGGGGTCGACAAGCTTTCTTT. Supplemented by reference TRBV28 and TRBJ1-1, the full variable domain reads DVKVTQSSRYLVKRTGEKVFLECVQDMDHENMFWYRQDPGLGLRLIYFSYDVKMKEKGDIPEGYSVSREKKERFSLILESASTNQTSMYLCASIPRGGRQAFFGQGTRLTVV.